Listed below are T cell receptor beta chains from one sample, sequenced in a study of shared clonotypes between healthy human individuals. Some clones are missing from TCRdb's copy, which holds only in-frame ones; the method was immunoSEQ multiplex PCR. The table lists about 1.1 million clones, 75% to 85% of them singletons. Material for sequencing was memory CD4+ T cells from PBMCs. Every receptor here comes from a man between 18 and 35 years old in good health. Some clones in this sample may be carry-over from other donors' samples. CDR3s include the opening cysteine and the closing phenylalanine or tryptophan. Fields, in order: V gene, CDR3 protein.

V gene: TRBV7-6
CDR3 protein: CASSQAGVRANTEAFF

V gene: TRBV28
CDR3 protein: CASSLRYHTEAFF

V gene: TRBV5-1
CDR3 protein: CASSWGRAGLSFNEQFF

V gene: TRBV28
CDR3 protein: CASSFARLLNSPLHF

V gene: TRBV7-9
CDR3 protein: CASSQISGPKRNEQFF

V gene: TRBV28
CDR3 protein: CASRTRDSQLREQYF

V gene: TRBV6-1
CDR3 protein: CASRRPGIQETQYF

V gene: TRBV28
CDR3 protein: CASSSRSYSPLHF

V gene: TRBV11-1
CDR3 protein: CASSLLGEQYF

V gene: TRBV28
CDR3 protein: CASSEAPSGLYEQYF

V gene: TRBV18
CDR3 protein: CASSPPRLGDTDTQYF

V gene: TRBV30
CDR3 protein: CAWDRGLGANVLTF

V gene: TRBV18
CDR3 protein: CASSPVQKETQYF

V gene: TRBV7-9
CDR3 protein: CASSYQQGMDSPLHF

V gene: TRBV6-5
CDR3 protein: CASSLDSNYGYTF

V gene: TRBV18
CDR3 protein: CASSPTWVGETQYF

V gene: TRBV7-2
CDR3 protein: CASSLGAGTGPNEQYF

V gene: TRBV7-3
CDR3 protein: CASSRDRAEDTQYF

V gene: TRBV4-1
CDR3 protein: CASSQTGLRIKYEQYF

V gene: TRBV10-3
CDR3 protein: CAISEILPSGHNEQFF